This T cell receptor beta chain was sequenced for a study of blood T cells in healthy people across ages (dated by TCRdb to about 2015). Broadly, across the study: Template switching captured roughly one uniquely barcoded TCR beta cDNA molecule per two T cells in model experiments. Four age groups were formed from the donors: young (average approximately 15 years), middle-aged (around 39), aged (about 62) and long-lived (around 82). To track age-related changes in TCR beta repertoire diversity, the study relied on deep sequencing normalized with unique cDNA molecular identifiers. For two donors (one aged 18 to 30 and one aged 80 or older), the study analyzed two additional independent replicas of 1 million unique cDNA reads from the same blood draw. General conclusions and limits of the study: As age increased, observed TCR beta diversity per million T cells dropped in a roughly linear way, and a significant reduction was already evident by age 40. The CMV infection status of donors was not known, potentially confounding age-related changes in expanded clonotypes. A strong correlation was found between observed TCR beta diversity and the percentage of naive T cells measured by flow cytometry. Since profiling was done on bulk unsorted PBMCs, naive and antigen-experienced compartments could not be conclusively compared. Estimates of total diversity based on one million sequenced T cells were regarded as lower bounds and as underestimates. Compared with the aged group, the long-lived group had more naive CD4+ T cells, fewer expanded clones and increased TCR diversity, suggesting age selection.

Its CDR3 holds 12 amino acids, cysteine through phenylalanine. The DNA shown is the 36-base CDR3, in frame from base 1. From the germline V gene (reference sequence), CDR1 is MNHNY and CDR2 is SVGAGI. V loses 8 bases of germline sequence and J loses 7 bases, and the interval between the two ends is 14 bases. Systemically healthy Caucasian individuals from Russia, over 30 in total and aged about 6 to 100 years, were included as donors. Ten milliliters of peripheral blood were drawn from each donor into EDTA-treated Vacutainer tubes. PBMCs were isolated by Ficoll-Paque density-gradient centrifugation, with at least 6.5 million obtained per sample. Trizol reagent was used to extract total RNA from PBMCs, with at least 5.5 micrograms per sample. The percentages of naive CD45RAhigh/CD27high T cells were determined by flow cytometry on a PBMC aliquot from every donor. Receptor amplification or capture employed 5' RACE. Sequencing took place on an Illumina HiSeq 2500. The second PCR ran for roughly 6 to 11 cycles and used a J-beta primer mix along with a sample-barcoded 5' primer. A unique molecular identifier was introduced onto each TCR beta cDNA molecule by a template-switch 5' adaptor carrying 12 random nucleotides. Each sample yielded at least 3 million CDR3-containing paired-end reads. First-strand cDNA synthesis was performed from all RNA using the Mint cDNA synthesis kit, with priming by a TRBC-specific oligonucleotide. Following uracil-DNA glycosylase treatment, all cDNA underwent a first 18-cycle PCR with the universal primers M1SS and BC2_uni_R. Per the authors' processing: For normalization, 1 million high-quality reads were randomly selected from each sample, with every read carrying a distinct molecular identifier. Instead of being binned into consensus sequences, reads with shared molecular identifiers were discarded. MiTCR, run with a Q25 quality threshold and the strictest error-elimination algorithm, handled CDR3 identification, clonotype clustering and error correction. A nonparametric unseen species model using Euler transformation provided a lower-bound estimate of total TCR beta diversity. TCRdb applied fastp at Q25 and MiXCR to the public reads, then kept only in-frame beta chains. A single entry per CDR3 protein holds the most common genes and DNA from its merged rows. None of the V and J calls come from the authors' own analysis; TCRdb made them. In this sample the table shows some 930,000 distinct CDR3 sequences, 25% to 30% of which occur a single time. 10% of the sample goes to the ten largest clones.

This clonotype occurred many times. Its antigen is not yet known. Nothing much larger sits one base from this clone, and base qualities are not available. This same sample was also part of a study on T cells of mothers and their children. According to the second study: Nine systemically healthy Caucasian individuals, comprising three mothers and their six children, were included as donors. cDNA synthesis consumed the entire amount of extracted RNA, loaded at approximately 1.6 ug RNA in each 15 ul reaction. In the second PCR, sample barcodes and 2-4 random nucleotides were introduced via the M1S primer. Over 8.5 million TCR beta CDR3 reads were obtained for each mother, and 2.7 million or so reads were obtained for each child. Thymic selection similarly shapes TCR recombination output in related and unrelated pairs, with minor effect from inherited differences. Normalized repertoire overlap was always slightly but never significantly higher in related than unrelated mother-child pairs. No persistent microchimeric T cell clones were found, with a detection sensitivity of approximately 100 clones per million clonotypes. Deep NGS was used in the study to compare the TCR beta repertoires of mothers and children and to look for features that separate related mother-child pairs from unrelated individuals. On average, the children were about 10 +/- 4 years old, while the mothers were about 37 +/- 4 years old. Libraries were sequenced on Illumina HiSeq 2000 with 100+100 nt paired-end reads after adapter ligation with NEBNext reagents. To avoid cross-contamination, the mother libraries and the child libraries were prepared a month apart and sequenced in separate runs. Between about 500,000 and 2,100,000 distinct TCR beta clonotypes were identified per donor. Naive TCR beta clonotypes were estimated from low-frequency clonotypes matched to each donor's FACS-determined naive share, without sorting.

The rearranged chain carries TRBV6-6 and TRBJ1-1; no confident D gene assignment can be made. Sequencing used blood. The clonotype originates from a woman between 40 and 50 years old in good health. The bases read TGTGCCAGCGTAAGGCAAATCAGTGAAGCTTTCTTT. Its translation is CASVRQISEAFF.